The 30 T cell receptor beta chains reported below all come from one sample, sequenced in a study of cytomegalovirus exposure and HLA in healthy donors. PCR employed 60 Vbeta and 13 Jbeta primers. The method was immunoSEQ multiplex PCR; TCRdb's version includes in-frame clones alone and lacks a portion of them. Of roughly 120,000 clones listed, approximately 80% are singletons. Material: PBMCs. The source is a male donor in good health and CMV-seronegative.

The chain uses TRBV9 and TRBJ2-1, with 10 bases that match TRBD2. From germline, CDR1 is SGDLS and CDR2 YYNGEE. There are 17 residues in the CDR3. Trimming at V came to 0 bases and at J to 1 base, leaving 4 bases not matched to a gene. CDR3 nucleotides: TGTGCCAGCAGCGTAGACCCAGCGGGGGGGTCCTACAATGAGCAGTTCTTC. Protein sequence: CASSVDPAGGSYNEQFF. The full variable domain, in which reference TRBV9 and TRBJ2-1 provide the parts outside the CDR3, is DSGVTQTPKHLITATGQRVTLRCSPRSGDLSVYWYQQSLDQGLQFLIQYYNGEERAKGNILERFSAQQFPDLHSELNLSSLELGDSALYFCASSVDPAGGSYNEQFFGPGTRLTVL.

The rearrangement links TRBV11-2 to TRBJ1-6; D is undetermined. Germline V gene data show CDR1 as SGHAT and CDR2 as FQNNGV. Trimming removed 2 bases at V and 6 bases at J, with 14 bases between. The CDR3 length is 16 residues. CDR3 amino acids: CASSLRGHGSNSPLHF. The CDR3 DNA follows: TGTGCCAGCAGCTTACGAGGGCACGGGAGTAATTCACCCCTCCACTTT.

CDR3 sequence: CASSPVAGMGGANVLTF. CDR3 bases: TGTGCCAGCAGCCCCGTGGCGGGGATGGGGGGGGCCAACGTCCTGACTTTC. The chain has TRBV7-2 and TRBJ2-6; D possibly corresponds to TRBD2 (6 bases). The CDR3 runs to 17 residues. Deletions cut 5 bases from V and 4 bases from J, with 18 bases between. Germline CDR1 is SGHTA and CDR2 is FQGNSA.

This clone was detected only a few times. The rearrangement joins TRBV7-3 to TRBJ1-1; D perhaps matches TRBD1 (6 bases). Per the germline V gene, CDR1 is SGHTA and CDR2 is FQGTGA. The CDR3 loop spans 13 amino acids. Trimming shortened V by 3 bases and J by 8 bases, and 13 bases separated the two germline ends. In DNA form, the CDR3 reads TGTGCCAGCAGCTTGAGCAGGGGCAGGGAAGCTTTCTTT. It is translated as CASSLSRGREAFF.

The chain couples TRBV10-3 to TRBJ2-7; TRBD1 matches at 9 bases. The CDR3 is made up of 13 amino acids. CDR1 is ENHRY and CDR2 is SYGVKD in the germline V gene. With V trimmed by 4 bases and J by 7 bases, 5 bases remained unmatched. CDR3 DNA: TGTGCCATCAGTGGGACAGGGGAAGGGGAGCAGTACTTC. This sequence encodes CAISGTGEGEQYF.

This rearrangement joins TRBV19 to TRBJ1-5; no clear D. Germline V gives CDR1 LNHDA, CDR2 SQIVND (reference sequence). CDR3 size: 13 residues. The ends were cut back, 5 bases at V and 0 bases at J, with 5 bases in the middle. CDR3 DNA: TGTGCCAGTAGTTACGGTAGCAATCAGCCCCAGCATTTT. The encoded protein is CASSYGSNQPQHF. Looking up the rest from reference TRBV19 and TRBJ1-5 gives the full variable domain: DGGITQSPKYLFRKEGQNVTLSCEQNLNHDAMYWYRQDPGQGLRLIYYSQIVNDFQKGDIAEGYSVSREKKESFPLTVTSAQKNPTAFYLCASSYGSNQPQHFGDGTRLSIL.

Points on this clone: Its ends do not fully match the called genes, so a read error is possible. V and J are TRBV7-6 and TRBJ2-4; possible D gene TRBD1, 6 bases. Germline V gives CDR1 SGHVS, CDR2 FNYEAQ. The CDR3 sequence is 16 residues long. The CDR3 DNA follows: TGTGCCAGCAGCCCACTCGGACAGCTCACACAAAACAGTCAGTACTTC. Encoded protein: CASSPLGQLTQNSQYF.

This chain connects TRBV5-1 to TRBJ2-6, with 11 bases matching TRBD2. V lost 7 bases and J lost 1; bases outside the gene matches: 1. Germline CDR1 and CDR2: SGHRS and YFSETQ. CDR3 size: 15 residues. CDR3 protein: CASLAGGSGANVLTF. The CDR3 coding sequence is TGCGCCAGCCTAGCGGGAGGATCTGGGGCCAACGTCCTGACTTTC.

The V gene is TRBV6-5, the J gene TRBJ2-7, with 10 nucleotides matching TRBD1. V trimming: 6 bases; J trimming: 6 bases; junction bases outside the gene matches: 8. This CDR3 comprises 14 residues. Germline V gives CDR1 MNHEY, CDR2 SVGAGI. In nucleotides, the CDR3 is TGTGCCAGCAGGCCGGGACAGGGGAAAGTCGAGCAGTACTTC. Protein product: CASRPGQGKVEQYF.

This chain joins TRBV5-1 and TRBJ1-5; D perhaps matches TRBD1 (5 bases). This CDR3 has 14 residues. Germline-derived CDR1 and CDR2 are SGHRS and YFSETQ. The V gene lost 4 bases and the J gene lost 2 bases, with 10 bases spanning the gap. CDR3 protein: CASSAAGGNQPQHF. CDR3 in DNA: TGCGCCAGCAGCGCGGCGGGGGGCAATCAGCCCCAGCATTTT.

The chain employs TRBV6-5 and TRBJ1-1; 7 nucleotides agree with TRBD1. Germline CDR1 MNHEY, CDR2 SVGAGI. CDR3 length equals 12 residues. V was pared by 5 bases and J by 11 bases, with 8 bases of the junction left unmatched. CDR3 nucleotide sequence: TGTGCCAGCAGTACCCGGGACAGTCCGGCTTTCTTT. Its translation is CASSTRDSPAFF.

For this clone: One end of the junction does not line up with germline, which may come from a read error. CDR3 sequence: CASSLGDGRSDF. In nucleotides, the CDR3 is TGTGCCAGCAGCTTGGGGGACGGGAGATCCGACTTC. This chain links TRBV5-6 with TRBJ2-5; D may be TRBD2 (6 bases). The CDR3 is 12 residues long. CDR1 is SGHDT and CDR2 is YYEEEE in the germline V gene.

The genes are TRBV30 and TRBJ1-2; 7 bases map to TRBD1. The CDR3 totals 15 residues. Trimming cost V 4 bases and J 3 bases; bases outside gene matches: 11. Looked up from germline, CDR1 is GTSNPN and CDR2 is SVGIG (reference sequence). The CDR3 reads CAWKLVSDRYYGYTF. The CDR3 nucleotides read TGTGCCTGGAAGCTTGTTTCGGACAGGTACTATGGCTACACCTTC.

The chain employs TRBV28 and TRBJ2-7; 7 positions match TRBD1. Trimming cost V 3 bases and J 6 bases; bases outside gene matches: 8. The CDR3 totals 14 residues. Germline V CDR1 and CDR2: MDHEN, SYDVKM. CDR3 nucleotides: TGTGCCAGCAGTTTCCCGGACCACAGGGGCGAGCAGTACTTC. It encodes CASSFPDHRGEQYF.

The V and J genes are TRBV5-1 and TRBJ1-2; 7 bases match TRBD1. Trimming cost V 4 bases and J 3 bases; bases outside gene matches: 6. From germline, CDR1 is SGHRS and CDR2 YFSETQ. CDR3 length: 14 amino acids. The CDR3 DNA is TGCGCCAGCAGCACGGGACAGACCTACTATGGCTACACCTTC. Amino acid sequence: CASSTGQTYYGYTF.

This chain uses TRBV18 with TRBJ1-4, with TRBD1 matching over 9 bases. V was clipped by 3 bases and J by 8 bases; unmatched bases: 7. In germline, CDR1 is KGHSH, CDR2 LQKENI. The CDR3 runs to 15 residues. The DNA of the CDR3 is TGTGCCAGCTCACCGTCCGGGACAGGGTACGAAAAACTGTTTTTT. Translation gives CASSPSGTGYEKLFF.

This chain uses TRBV6-5 with TRBJ1-4; D unclear. CDR1 is MNHEY, CDR2 SVGAGI, per germline. This CDR3 spans 14 amino acids. V lost 6 bases, J lost 7 bases, and 15 bases lay in between. The CDR3 here is CASRVGGNLEKLFF. CDR3 in DNA: TGTGCCAGCAGAGTAGGCGGGAACCTTGAAAAACTGTTTTTT.

Comment on this clone: At the DNA level, this CDR3 is encoded by other sequences in the same sample as well. The CDR3 region has the DNA TGTGCCAGCAGCTTAGCTATACCCGACAGGACCTTAAAGTATGGCTACACCTTC. This codes for CASSLAIPDRTLKYGYTF. This chain joins TRBV7-9 and TRBJ1-2; D may be TRBD1 (6 bases). This CDR3 spans 18 amino acids. CDR1 is SEHNR, CDR2 FQNEAQ, per germline (reference sequence). The V end was cut by 0 bases, the J end by 5 bases, with 22 bases between.

V is TRBV15 and J is TRBJ1-2, with D possibly matching TRBD1 (5 bases). The germline CDR1 and CDR2 sequences are LNHNV and YYDKDF (reference sequence). The length of the CDR3 is 14 residues. The V gene lost 5 bases and the J gene lost 2 bases, with 12 bases spanning the gap. The CDR3 loop is CATSGFRVNYGYTF. The CDR3 DNA is TGTGCCACCAGCGGATTCAGGGTAAACTATGGCTACACCTTC.

V usage is TRBV2 and J usage is TRBJ1-1; possible D gene TRBD1, 5 bases. The V gene lost 5 bases and the J gene lost 6 bases, with 10 bases spanning the gap. Germline CDR1 SNHLY, CDR2 FYNNEI. The CDR3 has 12 amino acids. CDR3 nucleotide sequence: TGTGCCAGCAGTCAGCAGGGTCCTGAAGCTTTCTTT. Amino acids: CASSQQGPEAFF.

The genes are TRBV7-2 and TRBJ1-5, with D perhaps TRBD1 (5 bases). Germline assignment: CDR1 SGHTA and CDR2 FQGNSA. Trimming removed 5 bases from V and 3 bases from J, with 14 bases in between. The CDR3 totals 15 residues. The CDR3 spells CASSAGRGDNQPQHF. CDR3 in DNA: TGTGCCAGCAGCGCGGGACGGGGGGACAATCAGCCCCAGCATTTT.

V gene TRBV7-8 combines with J gene TRBJ1-1; a weak D match, TRBD1 (5 bases). Deletions cut 6 bases from V and 2 bases from J, with 10 bases between. The length of the CDR3 is 13 residues. Germline CDR1 and CDR2: SGHVS and FQNEAQ. As DNA, the CDR3 is TGTGCCAGCAGTTCACAGGAAAACACTGAAGCTTTCTTT. Translating it yields CASSSQENTEAFF.

The rearrangement joins TRBV4-1 to TRBJ2-3, with TRBD2 matching over 7 bases. Unmatched junction bases numbered 10, after V lost 8 bases and J lost 5 bases. Germline V gene sequence: CDR1 MGHRA, CDR2 YSYEKL. The CDR3 sequence is 14 residues long. The CDR3 nucleotides read TGCGCCAGCGCCGGACTAGGGACCGGAGATACGCAGTATTTT. Its translation is CASAGLGTGDTQYF.

The chain has TRBV11-3 and TRBJ2-1; D unresolved. Trimming stripped 2 bases from V and 5 bases from J, with 4 bases between. Germline CDR1 SGHNT, CDR2 YENEEA. The CDR3 is 12 residues long. The CDR3 DNA follows: TGTGCCAGCAGCTTATTAAACAATGAGCAGTTCTTC. It translates to CASSLLNNEQFF.

This clone was picked up a small number of times. The same CDR3 can be traced to other DNA sequences in this sample. This chain connects TRBV5-4 to TRBJ1-2, with TRBD1 identical over 7 bases. The CDR3 loop spans 15 amino acids. Germline V CDR1 and CDR2: SGHNT, YYREEE (reference sequence). V shed 1 base and J 3 bases; nucleotides not matched to a gene: 6. This CDR3 is CASSLSRGADYGYTF. The CDR3 region has the DNA TGTGCCAGCAGCTTGTCCAGGGGGGCGGACTATGGCTACACCTTC.

This chain uses TRBV6-1 with TRBJ1-3, with a possible D match to TRBD1 (5 bases). V was pared by 1 base and J by 3 bases, with 10 bases between. Germline V gives CDR1 MNHNS, CDR2 SASEGT. The CDR3 sequence is 15 residues long. In DNA form, the CDR3 reads TGTGCCAGCAGTGAAGGGATCGGGGGTGGAAACACCATATATTTT. It translates to CASSEGIGGGNTIYF.

Here the CDR3 reads CASSLAVTSGSGNEQYF. CDR3 coding DNA: TGTGCCAGCAGCTTAGCGGTTACTAGCGGGAGTGGAAACGAGCAGTACTTC. V is TRBV7-6 and J is TRBJ2-7; 11 positions agree with TRBD2. V dropped 0 bases and J dropped 5; count of bases not matched to a gene: 9. Germline CDR1 and CDR2: SGHVS and FNYEAQ. CDR3 length: 17 amino acids.

This clone was found once. This sequence joins TRBV11-2 and TRBJ2-5, with 9 nucleotides matching TRBD1. Near its end, the DNA agrees better with TRBJ2-7, so the J call may be wrong. Germline lookup yields CDR1 SGHAT and CDR2 FQNNGV. The CDR3 is 15 amino acids. The CDR3 here is CASSSRDRDAYEQYF. The CDR3 DNA reads TGTGCCAGCAGCTCCCGGGACAGGGACGCCTACGAGCAGTACTTC.

The rearrangement uses TRBV30 and TRBJ2-7; TRBD1 is a possible D gene (6 bases). Germline V gene data show CDR1 as GTSNPN and CDR2 as SVGIG (reference sequence). The CDR3 runs 12 residues. V shed 2 bases and J shed 5 bases, with 10 bases lying between them. The CDR3 nucleotides are TGTGCCTGGAGTCCAGGGGAAGACGAGCAGTACTTC. Protein: CAWSPGEDEQYF.

The chain joins TRBV29-1 to TRBJ2-4; 14 bases are a match to TRBD2. Losses at the gene ends were 5 bases for V and 2 bases for J; bases not matched to a gene: 5. Per germline, CDR1 SQVTM and CDR2 ANQGSEA. The CDR3 loop spans 16 amino acids. CDR3 loop: CSVLGLAGDSKNIQYF. CDR3 coding DNA: TGCAGCGTTCTGGGACTAGCGGGAGATTCCAAAAACATTCAGTACTTC.